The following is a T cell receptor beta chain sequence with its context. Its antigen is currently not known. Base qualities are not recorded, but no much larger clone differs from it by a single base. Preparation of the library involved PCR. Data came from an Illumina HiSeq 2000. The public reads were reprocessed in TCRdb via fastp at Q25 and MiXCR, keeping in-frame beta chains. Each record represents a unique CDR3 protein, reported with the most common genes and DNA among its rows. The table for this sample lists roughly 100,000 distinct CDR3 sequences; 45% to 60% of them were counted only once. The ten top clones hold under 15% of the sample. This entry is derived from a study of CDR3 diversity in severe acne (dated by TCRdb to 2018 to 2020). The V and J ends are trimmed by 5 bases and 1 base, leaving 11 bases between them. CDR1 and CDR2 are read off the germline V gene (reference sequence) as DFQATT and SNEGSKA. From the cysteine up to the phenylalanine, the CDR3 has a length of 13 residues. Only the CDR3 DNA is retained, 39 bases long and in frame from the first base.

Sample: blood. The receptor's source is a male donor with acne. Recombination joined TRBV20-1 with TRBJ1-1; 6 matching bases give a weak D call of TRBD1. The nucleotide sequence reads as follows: TGCAGTGCTTGGGACACGGAGAACACTGAAGCTTTCTTT. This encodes CSAWDTENTEAFF.